The T cell receptor (beta chain) under discussion was sequenced for a study of a mutant IDH1 vaccine in newly diagnosed glioma. Time point denoted: week 5, during vaccination. Vaccine doses each comprised 300 ug of mutant IDH1 20-mer peptide, with topical imiquimod. The CDR3 is made up of 16 amino acids. CDR1 is SGHVS and CDR2 is FNYEAQ in the germline V gene. Trimming removed 5 bases from V and 8 bases from J; junction bases left unmatched: 8. Remarks on this clone: The antigen remains unidentified.

The protocol was immunoSEQ multiplex PCR, while the TCRdb copy is restricted to in-frame clones and leaves out a portion. Here the sample spans 12,000 or so clones, around 86% being singletons. The J gene is TRBJ2-1, the V gene TRBV7-6; 14 bases match TRBD2. The starting material was PBMCs, obtained from a glioma patient whose treatment included an IDH1 peptide vaccine. This clonotype originated in a woman aged 40 to 50 with glioma. Some clones in this sample may be carry-over from other donors' samples. CDR3 region: CASSLRLAGGPYEQFF. The CDR3 nucleotides are TGTGCCAGCAGCCTGAGACTAGCGGGGGGGCCGTATGAGCAGTTCTTC.